Listed below are T cell receptor beta chains from one sample, sequenced in a study of shared clonotypes between healthy human individuals. Clones were read by immunoSEQ multiplex PCR, and TCRdb kept only the in-frame ones, dropping some. The sample contains about 600,000 clones, 95% to 98% of which appear only once. The specimen sequenced was naive CD8+ T cells sorted from blood. The receptor source for this set is a man under 40 in good health. The CDR3 runs from the conserved cysteine through the conserved F or W. Fields, in order: J gene, clone size, V gene, D gene, CDR3 protein, CDR3 DNA. A D gene is named only where the DNA matches it firmly. Clone size is not always given. Where it is, it says once, few, many or a class for expanded clones.

j_gene: TRBJ2-7; abundance: -; v_gene: TRBV5-4; d_gene: TRBD1; CDR3aa: CASSSTGQGPTAYEQYF; CDR3nt: TGTGCCAGCAGCTCAACAGGACAGGGGCCGACTGCCTACGAGCAGTACTTC
j_gene: TRBJ2-7; abundance: -; v_gene: TRBV13; d_gene: TRBD1; CDR3aa: CASSPQGATYEQYF; CDR3nt: TGTGCCAGCAGCCCCCAGGGGGCTACCTACGAGCAGTACTTC
j_gene: TRBJ2-3; abundance: -; v_gene: TRBV21-1; d_gene: -; CDR3aa: CASSKRNRFQARTDTQYF; CDR3nt: TGTGCCAGCAGCAAAAGAAATAGGTTCCAGGCCCGAACAGATACGCAGTATTTT
j_gene: TRBJ2-7; abundance: -; v_gene: TRBV4-1; d_gene: -; CDR3aa: CASSQDLGTASYEQYF; CDR3nt: TGCGCCAGCAGCCAAGATCTAGGGACCGCGTCCTACGAGCAGTACTTC
j_gene: TRBJ1-5; abundance: -; v_gene: TRBV16; d_gene: -; CDR3aa: CASSQLQGDQPQHF; CDR3nt: TGTGCCAGCAGCCAATTGCAAGGGGATCAGCCCCAGCATTTT
j_gene: TRBJ1-4; abundance: -; v_gene: TRBV2; d_gene: TRBD1; CDR3aa: CASSRPLDRAEKLFF; CDR3nt: TGTGCCAGCAGTCGCCCCTTGGACAGGGCTGAAAAACTGTTTTTT
j_gene: TRBJ2-7; abundance: -; v_gene: TRBV4-3; d_gene: -; CDR3aa: CASSQGTGGGYEQYF; CDR3nt: TGCGCCAGCAGCCAAGGTACAGGGGGGGGGTACGAGCAGTACTTC
j_gene: TRBJ2-3; abundance: -; v_gene: TRBV4-1; d_gene: TRBD2; CDR3aa: CASSPWGSGSTDTQYF; CDR3nt: TGCGCCAGCAGCCCTTGGGGTAGCGGGAGCACAGATACGCAGTATTTT
j_gene: TRBJ1-1; abundance: once; v_gene: TRBV7-3; d_gene: -; CDR3aa: CASSPWTNGAEAFF; CDR3nt: TGTGCCAGCAGCCCGTGGACTAACGGGGCTGAAGCTTTCTTT
j_gene: TRBJ1-2; abundance: -; v_gene: TRBV18; d_gene: -; CDR3aa: CASSAGRGYGYTF; CDR3nt: TGTGCCAGCTCGGCGGGACGCGGCTATGGCTACACCTTC
j_gene: TRBJ1-2; abundance: -; v_gene: TRBV27; d_gene: -; CDR3aa: CASSPIAAIYGYTF; CDR3nt: TGTGCCAGCAGCCCAATTGCAGCCATCTATGGCTACACCTTC
j_gene: TRBJ2-7; abundance: -; v_gene: TRBV11-2; d_gene: TRBD1; CDR3aa: CASSLDLGTGSYEQYF; CDR3nt: TGTGCCAGCAGCTTAGATCTGGGGACAGGGTCCTACGAGCAGTACTTC
j_gene: TRBJ2-7; abundance: -; v_gene: TRBV11-3; d_gene: TRBD1; CDR3aa: CASSPRGTGISEQYF; CDR3nt: TGTGCCAGCAGCCCTAGAGGGACAGGGATCTCCGAGCAGTACTTC
j_gene: TRBJ1-2; abundance: -; v_gene: TRBV19; d_gene: -; CDR3aa: CASSMLPTGLSPFYGYTF; CDR3nt: TGTGCCAGTAGTATGCTACCGACAGGACTCTCCCCCTTCTATGGCTACACCTTC
j_gene: TRBJ2-7; abundance: -; v_gene: TRBV7-9; d_gene: -; CDR3aa: CASSLAVSYEQYF; CDR3nt: TGTGCCAGCAGCTTAGCGGTCAGCTACGAGCAGTACTTC
j_gene: TRBJ2-1; abundance: -; v_gene: TRBV12-5; d_gene: -; CDR3aa: CASGLTTQGQEQFF; CDR3nt: TGTGCTAGTGGTTTGACGACACAGGGCCAAGAGCAGTTCTTC
j_gene: TRBJ1-2; abundance: -; v_gene: TRBV21-1; d_gene: -; CDR3aa: CASSKKTGGGYGYTF; CDR3nt: TGTGCCAGCAGCAAAAAGACAGGGGGTGGCTATGGCTACACCTTC
j_gene: TRBJ2-7; abundance: -; v_gene: TRBV11-2; d_gene: -; CDR3aa: CASIGRNSYEQYF; CDR3nt: TGTGCCAGCATCGGACGGAACTCCTACGAGCAGTACTTC
j_gene: TRBJ2-3; abundance: -; v_gene: TRBV9; d_gene: TRBD1; CDR3aa: CASSGDRGSTDTQYF; CDR3nt: TGTGCCAGCAGCGGCGACAGGGGCAGCACAGATACGCAGTATTTT
j_gene: TRBJ2-1; abundance: -; v_gene: TRBV4-2; d_gene: -; CDR3aa: CASSQTGGEQFF; CDR3nt: TGTGCCAGCAGCCAAACCGGAGGTGAGCAGTTCTTC
j_gene: TRBJ2-2; abundance: -; v_gene: TRBV7-9; d_gene: TRBD2; CDR3aa: CASSYERERVGELFF; CDR3nt: TGTGCCAGCAGCTATGAGCGGGAGAGGGTCGGGGAGCTGTTTTTT
j_gene: TRBJ2-5; abundance: -; v_gene: TRBV23-1; d_gene: -; CDR3aa: CASMNRGRPRETQYF; CDR3nt: TGCGCCAGCATGAACCGGGGCAGACCAAGGGAGACCCAGTACTTC